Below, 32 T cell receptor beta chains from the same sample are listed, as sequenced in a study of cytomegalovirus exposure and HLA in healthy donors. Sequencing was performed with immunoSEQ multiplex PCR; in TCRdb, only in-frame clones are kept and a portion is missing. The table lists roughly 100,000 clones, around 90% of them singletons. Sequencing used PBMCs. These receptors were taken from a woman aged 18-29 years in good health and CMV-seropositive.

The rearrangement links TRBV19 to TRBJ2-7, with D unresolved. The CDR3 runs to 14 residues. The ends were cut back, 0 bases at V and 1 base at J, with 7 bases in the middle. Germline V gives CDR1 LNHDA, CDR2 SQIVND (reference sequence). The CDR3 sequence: CASSIEWASYEQYF. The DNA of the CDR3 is TGTGCCAGTAGTATAGAGTGGGCGTCCTACGAGCAGTACTTC.

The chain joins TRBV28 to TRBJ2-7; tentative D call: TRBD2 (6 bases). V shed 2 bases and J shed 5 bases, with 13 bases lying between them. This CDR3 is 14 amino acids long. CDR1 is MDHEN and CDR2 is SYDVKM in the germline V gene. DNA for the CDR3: TGTGCCAGCAGTTTAGGAGGGTTCTATGACGAGCAGTACGTC. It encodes CASSLGGFYDEQYV.

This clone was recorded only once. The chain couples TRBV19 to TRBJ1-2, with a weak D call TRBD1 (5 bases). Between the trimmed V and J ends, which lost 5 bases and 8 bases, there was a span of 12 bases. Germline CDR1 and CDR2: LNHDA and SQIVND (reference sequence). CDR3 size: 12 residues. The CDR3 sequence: CASSPQGGGYTF. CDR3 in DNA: TGTGCCAGTAGTCCCCAGGGCGGAGGCTACACCTTC. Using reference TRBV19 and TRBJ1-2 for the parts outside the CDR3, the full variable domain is DGGITQSPKYLFRKEGQNVTLSCEQNLNHDAMYWYRQDPGQGLRLIYYSQIVNDFQKGDIAEGYSVSREKKESFPLTVTSAQKNPTAFYLCASSPQGGGYTFGSGTRLTVV.

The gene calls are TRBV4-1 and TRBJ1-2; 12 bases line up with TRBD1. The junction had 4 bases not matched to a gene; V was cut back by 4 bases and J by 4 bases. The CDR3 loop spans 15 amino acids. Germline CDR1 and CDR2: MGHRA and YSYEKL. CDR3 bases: TGCGCCAGCAGCCCGGGACAGGGGGCGAGCTATGGCTACACCTTC. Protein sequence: CASSPGQGASYGYTF.

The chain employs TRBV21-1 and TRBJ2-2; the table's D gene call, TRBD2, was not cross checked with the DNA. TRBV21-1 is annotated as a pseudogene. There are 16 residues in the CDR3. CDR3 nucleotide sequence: TGTGCCAGCAGCAAATACAGGCCAGGGAGGGCCGGGGAGCTGTTTTTT. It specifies CASSKYRPGRAGELFF.

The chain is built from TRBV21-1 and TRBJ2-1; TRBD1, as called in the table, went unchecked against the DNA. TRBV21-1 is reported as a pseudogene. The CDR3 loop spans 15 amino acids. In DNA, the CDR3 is TGTGCCAGCAGCAAGCAGAGGGGGTCGTCTGGTGAGCAGTTCTTC. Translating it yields CASSKQRGSSGEQFF.

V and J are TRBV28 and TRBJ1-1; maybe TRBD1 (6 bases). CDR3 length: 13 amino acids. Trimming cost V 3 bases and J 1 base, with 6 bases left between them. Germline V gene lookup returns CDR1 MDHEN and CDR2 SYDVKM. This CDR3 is CASSLGANTEAFF. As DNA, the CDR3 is TGTGCCAGCAGTTTGGGGGCGAACACTGAAGCTTTCTTT.

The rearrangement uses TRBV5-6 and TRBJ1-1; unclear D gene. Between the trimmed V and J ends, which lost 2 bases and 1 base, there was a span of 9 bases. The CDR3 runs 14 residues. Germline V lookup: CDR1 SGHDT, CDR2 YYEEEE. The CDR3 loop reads CASSFFPENTEAFF. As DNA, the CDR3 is TGTGCCAGCAGCTTCTTCCCAGAGAACACTGAAGCTTTCTTT.

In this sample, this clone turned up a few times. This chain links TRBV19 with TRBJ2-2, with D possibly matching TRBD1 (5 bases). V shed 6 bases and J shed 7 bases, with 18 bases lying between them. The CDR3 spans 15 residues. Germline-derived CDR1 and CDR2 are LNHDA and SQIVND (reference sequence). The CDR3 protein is CASSEKDTRSGELFF. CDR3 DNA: TGTGCCAGTAGCGAGAAGGACACCAGGAGCGGGGAGCTGTTTTTT.

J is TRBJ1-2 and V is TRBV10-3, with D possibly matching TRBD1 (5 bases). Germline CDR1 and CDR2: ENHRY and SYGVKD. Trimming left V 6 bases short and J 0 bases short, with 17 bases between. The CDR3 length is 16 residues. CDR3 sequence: CAISQGQTLANYGYTF. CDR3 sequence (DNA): TGTGCCATCAGCCAGGGCCAAACCCTAGCTAACTATGGCTACACCTTC.

The CDR3 nucleotides are TGTGCCAGCAGTTTGCGTGGACTTGGCTATGGCTACACCTTC. This codes for CASSLRGLGYGYTF. The V and J genes are TRBV28 and TRBJ1-2; D not resolved. CDR3 size: 14 residues. Trimming took off 3 bases at V and 4 bases at J, with 12 bases between the two ends. Germline V gives CDR1 MDHEN, CDR2 SYDVKM.

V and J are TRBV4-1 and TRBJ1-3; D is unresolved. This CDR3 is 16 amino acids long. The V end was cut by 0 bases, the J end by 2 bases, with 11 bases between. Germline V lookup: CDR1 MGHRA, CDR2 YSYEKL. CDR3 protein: CASSQDAARTGNTIYF. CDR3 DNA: TGCGCCAGCAGCCAAGACGCTGCCAGGACTGGAAACACCATATATTTT.

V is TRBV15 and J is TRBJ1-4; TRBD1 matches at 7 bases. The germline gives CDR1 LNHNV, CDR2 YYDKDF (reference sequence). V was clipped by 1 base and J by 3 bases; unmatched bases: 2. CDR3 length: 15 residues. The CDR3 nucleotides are TGTGCCACCAGCAGAGGACAGGGTTCTAATGAAAAACTGTTTTTT. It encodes CATSRGQGSNEKLFF.

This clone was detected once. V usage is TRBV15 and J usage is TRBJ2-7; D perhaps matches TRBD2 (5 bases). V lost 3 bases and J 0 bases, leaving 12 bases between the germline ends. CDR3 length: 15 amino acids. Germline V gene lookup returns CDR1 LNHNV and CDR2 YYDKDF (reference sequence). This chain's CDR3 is CATSRAGISSYEQYF. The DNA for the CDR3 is TGTGCCACCAGCAGGGCCGGGATTAGCTCCTACGAGCAGTACTTC.

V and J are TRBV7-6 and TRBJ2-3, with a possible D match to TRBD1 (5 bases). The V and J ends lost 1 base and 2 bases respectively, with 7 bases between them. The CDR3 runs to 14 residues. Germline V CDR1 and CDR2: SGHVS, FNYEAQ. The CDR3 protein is CASSLGQLTDTQYF. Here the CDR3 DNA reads TGTGCCAGCAGCTTAGGACAGCTCACAGATACGCAGTATTTT.

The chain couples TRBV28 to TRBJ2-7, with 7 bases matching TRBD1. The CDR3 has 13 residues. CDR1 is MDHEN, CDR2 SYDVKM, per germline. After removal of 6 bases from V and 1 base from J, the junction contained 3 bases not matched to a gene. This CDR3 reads CASSYRGSYEQYF. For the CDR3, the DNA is TGTGCCAGCAGCTACAGGGGTTCCTACGAGCAGTACTTC.

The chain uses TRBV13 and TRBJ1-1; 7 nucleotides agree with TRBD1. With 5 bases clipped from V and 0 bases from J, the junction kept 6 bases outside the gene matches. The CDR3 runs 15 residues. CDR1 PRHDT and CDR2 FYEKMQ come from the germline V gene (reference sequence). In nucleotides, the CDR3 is TGTGCCAGCAGCCCTCGGACAGGCTTGAACACTGAAGCTTTCTTT. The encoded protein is CASSPRTGLNTEAFF.

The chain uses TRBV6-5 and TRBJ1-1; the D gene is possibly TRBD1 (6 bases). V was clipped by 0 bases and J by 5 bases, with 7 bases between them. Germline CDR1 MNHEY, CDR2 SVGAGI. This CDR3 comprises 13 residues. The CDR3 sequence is CASSYSRGTEAFF. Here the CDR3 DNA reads TGTGCCAGCAGTTACTCCAGGGGTACTGAAGCTTTCTTT.

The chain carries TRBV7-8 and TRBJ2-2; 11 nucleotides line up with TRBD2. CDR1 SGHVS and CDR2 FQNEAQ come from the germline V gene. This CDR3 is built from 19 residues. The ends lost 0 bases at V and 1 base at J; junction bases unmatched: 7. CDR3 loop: CASSLALPLAGGNTGELFF. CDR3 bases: TGTGCCAGCAGCTTAGCGCTCCCTCTAGCGGGGGGGAACACCGGGGAGCTGTTTTTT.

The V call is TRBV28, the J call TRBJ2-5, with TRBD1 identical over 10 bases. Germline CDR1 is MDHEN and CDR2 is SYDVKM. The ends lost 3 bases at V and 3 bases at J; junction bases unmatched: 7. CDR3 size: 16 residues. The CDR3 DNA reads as TGTGCCAGCAGTTTTGTATTGGGGACAGGGGAAGAGACCCAGTACTTC. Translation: CASSFVLGTGEETQYF.

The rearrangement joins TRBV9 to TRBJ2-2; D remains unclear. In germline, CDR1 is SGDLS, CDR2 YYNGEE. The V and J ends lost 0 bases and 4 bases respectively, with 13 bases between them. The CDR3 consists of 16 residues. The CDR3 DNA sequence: TGTGCCAGCAGCGTAGAACTGTCCCCCTTCACCGGGGAGCTGTTTTTT. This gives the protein CASSVELSPFTGELFF.

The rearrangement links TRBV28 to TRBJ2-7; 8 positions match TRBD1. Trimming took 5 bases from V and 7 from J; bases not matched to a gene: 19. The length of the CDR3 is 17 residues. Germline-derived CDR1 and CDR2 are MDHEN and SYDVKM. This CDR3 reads CASSGQGAGHSLREQYF. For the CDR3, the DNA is TGTGCCAGCAGTGGGCAGGGGGCGGGACACAGTCTACGGGAGCAGTACTTC.

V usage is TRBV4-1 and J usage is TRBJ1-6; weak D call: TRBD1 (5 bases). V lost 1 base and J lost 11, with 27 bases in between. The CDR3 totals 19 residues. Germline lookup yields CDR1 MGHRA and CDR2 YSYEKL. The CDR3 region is CASSQVVRQGGGPGTPLHF. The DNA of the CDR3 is TGCGCCAGCAGCCAAGTTGTTAGGCAGGGAGGAGGGCCGGGGACACCCCTCCACTTT.

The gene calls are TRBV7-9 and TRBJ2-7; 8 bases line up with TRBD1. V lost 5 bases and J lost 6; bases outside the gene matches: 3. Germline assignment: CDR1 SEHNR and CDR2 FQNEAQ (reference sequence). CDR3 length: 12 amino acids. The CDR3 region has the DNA TGTGCCAGCAGCCATACAGGGGGCGAGCAGTACTTC. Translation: CASSHTGGEQYF. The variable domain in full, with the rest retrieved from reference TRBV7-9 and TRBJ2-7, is DTGVSQNPRHKITKRGQNVTFRCDPISEHNRLYWYRQTLGQGPEFLTYFQNEAQLEKSRLLSDRFSAERPKGSFSTLEIQRTEQGDSAMYLCASSHTGGEQYFGPGTRLTVT.

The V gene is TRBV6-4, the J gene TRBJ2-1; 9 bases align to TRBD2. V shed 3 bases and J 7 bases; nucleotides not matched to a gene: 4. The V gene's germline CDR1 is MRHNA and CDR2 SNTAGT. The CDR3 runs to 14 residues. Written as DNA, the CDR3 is TGTGCCAGCAGTGAGGGCGGGGGGGAGAATGAGCAGTTCTTC. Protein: CASSEGGGENEQFF.

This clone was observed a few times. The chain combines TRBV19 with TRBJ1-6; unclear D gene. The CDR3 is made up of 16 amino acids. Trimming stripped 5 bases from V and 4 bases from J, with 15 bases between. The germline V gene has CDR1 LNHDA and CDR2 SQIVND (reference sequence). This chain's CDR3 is CASSSGSSIYNSPLHF. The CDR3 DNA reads TGTGCCAGTAGTTCCGGGAGCTCAATATATAATTCACCCCTCCACTTT.

CDR3 DNA sequence: TGTGCCAGCAGCCCCCGGAGAGGGATGAACACTGAAGCTTTCTTT. This gives the protein CASSPRRGMNTEAFF. The V call is TRBV14, the J call TRBJ1-1; the D is unclear. The V gene's germline CDR1 is SGHDN and CDR2 FVKESK. The CDR3 consists of 15 residues. V was trimmed by 4 bases and J by 0 bases, leaving 12 bases between them.

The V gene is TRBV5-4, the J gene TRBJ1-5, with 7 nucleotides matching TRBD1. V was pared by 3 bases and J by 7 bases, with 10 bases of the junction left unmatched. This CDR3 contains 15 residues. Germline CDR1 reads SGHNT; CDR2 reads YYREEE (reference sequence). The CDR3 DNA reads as TGTGCCAGCAGCTCCCGGGACAGTATTAGCCAGCCCCAGCATTTT. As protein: CASSSRDSISQPQHF.

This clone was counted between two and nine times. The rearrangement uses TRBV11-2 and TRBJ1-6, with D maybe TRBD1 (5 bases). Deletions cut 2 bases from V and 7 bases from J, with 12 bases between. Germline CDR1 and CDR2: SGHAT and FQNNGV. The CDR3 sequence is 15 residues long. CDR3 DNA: TGTGCCAGCAGCTTATTGTCAGGGTCGAATTCACCCCTCCACTTT. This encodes CASSLLSGSNSPLHF.

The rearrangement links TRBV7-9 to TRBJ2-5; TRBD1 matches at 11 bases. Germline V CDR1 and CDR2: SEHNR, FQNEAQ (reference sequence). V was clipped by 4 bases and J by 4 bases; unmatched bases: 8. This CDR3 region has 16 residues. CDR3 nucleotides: TGTGCCAGCAGCTCCCTAGGACAGGGGGCGGGAGAGACCCAGTACTTC. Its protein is CASSSLGQGAGETQYF.

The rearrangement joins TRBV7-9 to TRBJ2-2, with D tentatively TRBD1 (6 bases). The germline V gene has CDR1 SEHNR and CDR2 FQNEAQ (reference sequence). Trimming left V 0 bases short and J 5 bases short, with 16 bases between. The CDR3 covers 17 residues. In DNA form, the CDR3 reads TGTGCCAGCAGCTTAGCGTTTGGAGTCAGGGGAACCGGGGAGCTGTTTTTT. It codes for CASSLAFGVRGTGELFF.

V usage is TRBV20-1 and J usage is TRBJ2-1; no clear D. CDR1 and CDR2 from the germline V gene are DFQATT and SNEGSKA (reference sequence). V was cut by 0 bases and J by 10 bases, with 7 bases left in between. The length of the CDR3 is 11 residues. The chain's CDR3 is CSARDRREQFF. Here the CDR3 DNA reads TGCAGTGCTAGAGATCGCAGGGAGCAGTTCTTC.